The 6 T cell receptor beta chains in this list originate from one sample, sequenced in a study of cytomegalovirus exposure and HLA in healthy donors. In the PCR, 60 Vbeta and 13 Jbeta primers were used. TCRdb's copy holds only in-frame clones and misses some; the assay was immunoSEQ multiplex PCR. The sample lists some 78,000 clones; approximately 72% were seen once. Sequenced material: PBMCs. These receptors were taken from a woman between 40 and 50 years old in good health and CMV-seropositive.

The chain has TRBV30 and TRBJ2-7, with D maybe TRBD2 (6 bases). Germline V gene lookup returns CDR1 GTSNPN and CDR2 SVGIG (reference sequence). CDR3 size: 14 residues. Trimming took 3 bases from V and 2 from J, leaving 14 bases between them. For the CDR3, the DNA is TGTGCCTGGAGCGACGCGAGGACTACCTACGAGCAGTACTTC. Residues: CAWSDARTTYEQYF.

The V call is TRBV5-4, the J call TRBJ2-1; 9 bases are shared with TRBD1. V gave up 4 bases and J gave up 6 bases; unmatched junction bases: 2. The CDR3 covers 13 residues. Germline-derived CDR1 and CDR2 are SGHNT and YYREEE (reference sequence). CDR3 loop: CASSRTGVNEQFF. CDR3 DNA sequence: TGTGCCAGCAGCCGGACAGGGGTCAATGAGCAGTTCTTC.

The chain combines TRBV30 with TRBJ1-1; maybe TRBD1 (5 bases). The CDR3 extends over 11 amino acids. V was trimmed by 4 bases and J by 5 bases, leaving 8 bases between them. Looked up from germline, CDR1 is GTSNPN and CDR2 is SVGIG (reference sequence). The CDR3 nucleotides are TGTGCCTGGAACGGGGGAACTGAAGCTTTCTTT. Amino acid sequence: CAWNGGTEAFF.

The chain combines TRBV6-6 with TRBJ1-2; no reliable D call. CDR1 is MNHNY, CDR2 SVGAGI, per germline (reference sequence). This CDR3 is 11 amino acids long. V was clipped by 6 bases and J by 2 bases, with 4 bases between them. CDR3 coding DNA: TGTGCCAGCAGGGAGAACTATGGCTACACCTTC. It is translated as CASRENYGYTF.

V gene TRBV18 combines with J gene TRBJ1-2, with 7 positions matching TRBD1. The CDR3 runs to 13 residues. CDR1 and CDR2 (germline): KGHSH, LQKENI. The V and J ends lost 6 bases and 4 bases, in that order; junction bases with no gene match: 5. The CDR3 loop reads CASSLDRSYGYTF. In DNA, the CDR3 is TGTGCCAGCTCGCTGGACAGGAGCTATGGCTACACCTTC.

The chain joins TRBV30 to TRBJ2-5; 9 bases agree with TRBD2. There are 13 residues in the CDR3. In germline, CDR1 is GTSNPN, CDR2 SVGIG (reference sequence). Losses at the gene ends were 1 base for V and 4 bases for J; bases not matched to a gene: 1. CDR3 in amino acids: CAWSAGLAETQYF. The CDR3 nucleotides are TGTGCCTGGAGTGCGGGACTAGCAGAGACCCAGTACTTC.